The source of this T cell receptor beta chain is a study of blood T cell repertoires in COVID-19. Whole-study context: Whether acute or convalescent, the COVID-19 samples came from the United States, Italy and Spain. From T cells, B-cell-depleted T cells, or PBMCs came the material, which was cDNA or gDNA.

The CDR3 extends over 12 amino acids. The V end lost 8 bases, the J end lost 2 bases, and 10 bases lay between the germline ends. CDR1 and CDR2 (germline): MDHEN, SYDVKM. Authors' processing steps: Amplification from reference gene primers served as the basis for estimated nucleated cell counts. Sequenced by immunoSEQ multiplex PCR; TCRdb stores in-frame clones only, minus some. The V and J calls and the clone size are those of that table, but D and trimming were determined from the DNA. The sample shows around 290,000 clones, more than 75% of them seen only once. Specimen: PBMCs or T cells enriched from blood (not recorded which). This TCR derives from a woman aged 18 to 35 who had recovered from COVID-19. This chain joins TRBV28 and TRBJ2-7; TRBD2 is a possible D gene (5 bases). The CDR3, as DNA: TGTGCCAGCGGGTTAGCGCCCTACGAGCAGTACTTC. As protein: CASGLAPYEQYF.